This T cell receptor (beta chain) was identified in a study of blood T cell repertoires in COVID-19. As for the study in general: Material from acute and convalescent COVID-19 was sourced from the United States, Italy and Spain.

Two negative PCRs, clearance, or symptom resolution had been documented for recovered Cohort 3 donors. This CDR3 has 12 residues. Trimming removed 5 bases from V and 6 bases from J, with 10 bases in between. Germline V gene data show CDR1 as SGHVS and CDR2 as FQNEAQ. Assay used: immunoSEQ multiplex PCR; TCRdb lists only in-frame clones, some missing. The sample lists roughly 180,000 clones; approximately 85% were seen once. The V call is TRBV7-8, the J call TRBJ1-1, with D unresolved. The sequencing input was PBMCs or T cells enriched from blood (not recorded which). This TCR came from a man in his forties who had recovered from COVID-19. CDR3 bases: TGTGCCAGCAGCCGCGTCGGGGCTGAAGCTTTCTTT. This encodes CASSRVGAEAFF.